One T cell receptor (beta chain) is described in this entry. Seattle-derived patients entered the study during active infection and were followed longitudinally. This entry comes from a study of blood T cell repertoires in COVID-19. At the level of the study: PBMCs, B-cell-depleted T cells, or T cells were the source of the cDNA or gDNA that made up the material.

The CDR3 loop spans 13 amino acids. Trimming pared 4 bases from V and 4 bases from J, leaving 10 bases between. The germline V gene encodes CDR1 MDHEN and CDR2 SYDVKM. Libraries were prepared by immunoSEQ multiplex PCR; TCRdb keeps only in-frame clonotypes and omits some of them. Counted here are over 100,000 clones, roughly nine tenths occurring once; the ten biggest clones make up over 9.5%. The rearrangement uses TRBV28 and TRBJ1-2, with unresolved D. Material for sequencing was peripheral blood. The receptor was isolated from a woman in her 70s with COVID-19, enrolled during active disease. CDR3: CASSSAGSYGYTF. Written as DNA, the CDR3 is TGTGCCAGCAGTTCAGCCGGGAGCTATGGCTACACCTTC.